The clone carrying this TCR beta chain was found many times. Its antigen remains unknown. This sample is drawn from a study of molecular identifiers for immune sequencing clone quantification. Bulk TCR libraries were made with methods that had been previously described and with listed TCR primers. TCRdb analysed the PCR reads with MiXCR anew, one entry per CDR3 protein. The data show tens of thousands of distinct CDR3 sequences, under 20% seen once. General study findings and limits: Over 97% of effector molecules, but under 1% in naive cells, were held by clones with more than 20 RNA copies.

Libraries from naive CD8 cells were generated from 20,000 to 1,000,000 sorted cells (with 10%, 30% or 50% RNA). Trimming took 5 bases from V and 8 from J, leaving 22 bases between them. The CDR3 extends over 16 amino acids. Germline V gene sequence: CDR1 SGHAT, CDR2 FQNNGV. The sequencing input was naive CD8+ T cells from blood, with Jurkat cell RNA spiked in. The subset is: FACS-sorted CD8+CD4-CCR7+CD45RA+ naive T cells. The origin of this receptor is a human donor in good health. Some libraries in this study had Jurkat cell RNA spiked in. This rearrangement joins TRBV11-2 to TRBJ2-1, with D possibly called TRBD1 or TRBD2 (5 bases each). CDR3 DNA: TGTGCCAGCAGCAGACCCAAGGGGAGCGTATCAGATGAGCAGTTCTTC. It specifies CASSRPKGSVSDEQFF.